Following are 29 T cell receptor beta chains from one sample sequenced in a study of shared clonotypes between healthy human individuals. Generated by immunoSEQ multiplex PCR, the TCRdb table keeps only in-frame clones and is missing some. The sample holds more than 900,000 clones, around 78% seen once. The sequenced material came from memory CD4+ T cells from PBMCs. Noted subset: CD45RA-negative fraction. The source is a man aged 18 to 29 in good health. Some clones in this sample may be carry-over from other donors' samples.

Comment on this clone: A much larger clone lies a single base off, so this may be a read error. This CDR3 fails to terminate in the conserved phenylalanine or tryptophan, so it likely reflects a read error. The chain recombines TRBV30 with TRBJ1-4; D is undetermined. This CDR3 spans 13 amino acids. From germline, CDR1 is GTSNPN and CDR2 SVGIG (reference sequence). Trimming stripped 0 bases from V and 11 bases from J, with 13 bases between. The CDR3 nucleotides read TGTGCCTGGAGTGTATCAGGCAGATTCAAACTGTTTCTT. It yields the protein CAWSVSGRFKLFL.

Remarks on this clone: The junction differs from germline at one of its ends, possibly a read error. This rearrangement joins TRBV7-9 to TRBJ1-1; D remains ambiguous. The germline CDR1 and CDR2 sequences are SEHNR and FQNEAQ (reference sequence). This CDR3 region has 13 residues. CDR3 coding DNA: TGCGCCAGCAGTGCTAACATGAACACTGAAGCTTTCTTT. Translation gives CASSANMNTEAFF. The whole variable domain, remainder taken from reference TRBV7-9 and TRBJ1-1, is DTGVSQNPRHKITKRGQNVTFRCDPISEHNRLYWYRQTLGQGPEFLTYFQNEAQLEKSRLLSDRFSAERPKGSFSTLEIQRTEQGDSAMYLCASSANMNTEAFFGQGTRLTVV.

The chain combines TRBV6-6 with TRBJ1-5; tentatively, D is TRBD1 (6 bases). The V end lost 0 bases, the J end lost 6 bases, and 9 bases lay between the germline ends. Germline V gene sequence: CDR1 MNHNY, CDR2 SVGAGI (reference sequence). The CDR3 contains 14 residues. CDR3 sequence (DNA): TGTGCCAGCAGTTACTCGGGGGGCGTTCAGCCCCAGCATTTT. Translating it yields CASSYSGGVQPQHF.

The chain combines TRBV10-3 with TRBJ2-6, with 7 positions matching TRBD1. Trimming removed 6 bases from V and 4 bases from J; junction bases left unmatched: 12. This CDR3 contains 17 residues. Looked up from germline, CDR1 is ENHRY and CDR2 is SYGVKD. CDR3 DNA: TGTGCCATCAGGGAACAGGGGAATATTTGGGGGGCCAACGTCCTGACTTTC. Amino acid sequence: CAIREQGNIWGANVLTF.

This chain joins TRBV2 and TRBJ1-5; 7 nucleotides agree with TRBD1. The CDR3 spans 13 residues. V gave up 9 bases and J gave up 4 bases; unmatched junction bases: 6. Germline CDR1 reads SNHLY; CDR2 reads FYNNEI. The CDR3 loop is CASLTGLNQPQHF. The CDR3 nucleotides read TGTGCCAGTCTGACAGGGCTAAATCAGCCCCAGCATTTT.

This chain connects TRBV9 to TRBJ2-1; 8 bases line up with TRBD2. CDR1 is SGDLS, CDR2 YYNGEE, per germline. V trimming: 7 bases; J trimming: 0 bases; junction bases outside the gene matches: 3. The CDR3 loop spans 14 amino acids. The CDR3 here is CASQSGSSYNEQFF. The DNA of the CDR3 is TGTGCCAGCCAGAGCGGGAGCTCCTACAATGAGCAGTTCTTC.

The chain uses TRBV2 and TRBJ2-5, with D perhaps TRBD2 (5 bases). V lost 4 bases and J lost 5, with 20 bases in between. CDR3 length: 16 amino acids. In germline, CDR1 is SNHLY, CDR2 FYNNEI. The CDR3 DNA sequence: TGTGCCAGCAGTGTCGGCAGACAACCCTCGGGGGAGACCCAGTACTTC. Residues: CASSVGRQPSGETQYF. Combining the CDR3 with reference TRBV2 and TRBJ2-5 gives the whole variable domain EPEVTQTPSHQVTQMGQEVILRCVPISNHLYFYWYRQILGQKVEFLVSFYNNEISEKSEIFDDQFSVERPDGSNFTLKIRSTKLEDSAMYFCASSVGRQPSGETQYFGPGTRLLVL.

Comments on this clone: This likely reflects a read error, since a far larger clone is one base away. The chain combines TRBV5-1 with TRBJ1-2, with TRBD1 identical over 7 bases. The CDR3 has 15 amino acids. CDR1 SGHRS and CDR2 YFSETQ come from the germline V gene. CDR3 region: CASSLPDVNQGGCTF. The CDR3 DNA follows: TGCGCCAGCAGCCTACCGGACGTTAATCAGGGGGGCTGCACCTTC.

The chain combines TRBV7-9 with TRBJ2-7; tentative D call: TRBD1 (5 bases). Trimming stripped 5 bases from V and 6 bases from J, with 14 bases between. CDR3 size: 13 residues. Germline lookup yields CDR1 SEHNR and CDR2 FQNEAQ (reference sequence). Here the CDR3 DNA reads TGTGCCAGCAGCCCAGGACAAGGGATCGAGCAGTACTTC. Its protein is CASSPGQGIEQYF.

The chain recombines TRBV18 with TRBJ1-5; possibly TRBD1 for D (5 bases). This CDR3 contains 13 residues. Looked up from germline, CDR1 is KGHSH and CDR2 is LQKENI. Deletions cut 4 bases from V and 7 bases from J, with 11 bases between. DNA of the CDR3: TGTGCCAGCTCACGGGGGTTAGACCAGCCCCAGCATTTT. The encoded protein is CASSRGLDQPQHF.

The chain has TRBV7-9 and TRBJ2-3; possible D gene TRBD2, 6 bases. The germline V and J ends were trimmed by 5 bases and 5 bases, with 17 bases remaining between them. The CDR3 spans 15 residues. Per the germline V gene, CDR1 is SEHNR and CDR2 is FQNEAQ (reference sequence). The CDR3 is CASSPIGGVGDTQYF. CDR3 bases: TGTGCCAGCAGCCCGATCGGGGGAGTTGGAGATACGCAGTATTTT.

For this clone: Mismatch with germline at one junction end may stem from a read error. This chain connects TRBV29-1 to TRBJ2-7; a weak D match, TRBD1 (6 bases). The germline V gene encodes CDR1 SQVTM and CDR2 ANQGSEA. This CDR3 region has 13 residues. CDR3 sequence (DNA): TGCAGCGTAGAAGGAACAGGGACATTGGAGCAGTACTTC. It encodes CSVEGTGTLEQYF.

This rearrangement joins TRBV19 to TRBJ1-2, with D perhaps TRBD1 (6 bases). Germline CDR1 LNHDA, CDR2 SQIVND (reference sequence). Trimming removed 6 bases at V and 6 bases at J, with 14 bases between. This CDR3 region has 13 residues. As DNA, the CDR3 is TGTGCCAGTAGAGCGTCAGGGGTGAATGGCTACACCTTC. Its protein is CASRASGVNGYTF. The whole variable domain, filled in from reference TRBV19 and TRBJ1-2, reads DGGITQSPKYLFRKEGQNVTLSCEQNLNHDAMYWYRQDPGQGLRLIYYSQIVNDFQKGDIAEGYSVSREKKESFPLTVTSAQKNPTAFYLCASRASGVNGYTFGSGTRLTVV.

The CDR3: CAWSPGAATNEKLFF. In DNA form, the CDR3 reads TGTGCCTGGAGTCCCGGGGCCGCAACTAATGAAAAACTGTTTTTT. This sequence joins TRBV30 and TRBJ1-4, with a possible D match to TRBD1 (5 bases). Trimming removed 2 bases at V and 0 bases at J, with 10 bases between. Germline V gene lookup returns CDR1 GTSNPN and CDR2 SVGIG (reference sequence). There are 15 residues in the CDR3.

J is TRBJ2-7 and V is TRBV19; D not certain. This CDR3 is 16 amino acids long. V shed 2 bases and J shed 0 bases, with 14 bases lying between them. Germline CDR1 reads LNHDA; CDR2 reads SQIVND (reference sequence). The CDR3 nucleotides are TGTGCCAGTAGTATAAGTGGTCCTCGAAGCTCCTACGAGCAGTACTTC. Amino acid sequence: CASSISGPRSSYEQYF.

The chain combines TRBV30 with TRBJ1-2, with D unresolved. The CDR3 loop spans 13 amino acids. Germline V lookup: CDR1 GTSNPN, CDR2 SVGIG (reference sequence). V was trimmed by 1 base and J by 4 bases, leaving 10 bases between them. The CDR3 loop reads CAWSEERAYGYTF. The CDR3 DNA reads TGTGCCTGGAGTGAGGAGCGGGCCTATGGCTACACCTTC.

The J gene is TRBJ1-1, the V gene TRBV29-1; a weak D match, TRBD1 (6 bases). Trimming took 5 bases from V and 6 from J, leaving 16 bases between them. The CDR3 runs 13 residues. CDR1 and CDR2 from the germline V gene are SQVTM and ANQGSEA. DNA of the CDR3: TGCAGCGTTATTAACAGGGTGGTCCCTGAAGCTTTCTTT. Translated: CSVINRVVPEAFF. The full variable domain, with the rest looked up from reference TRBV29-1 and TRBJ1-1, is SAVISQKPSRDICQRGTSLTIQCQVDSQVTMMFWYRQQPGQSLTLIATANQGSEATYESGFVIDKFPISRPNLTFSTLTVSNMSPEDSSIYLCSVINRVVPEAFFGQGTRLTVV.

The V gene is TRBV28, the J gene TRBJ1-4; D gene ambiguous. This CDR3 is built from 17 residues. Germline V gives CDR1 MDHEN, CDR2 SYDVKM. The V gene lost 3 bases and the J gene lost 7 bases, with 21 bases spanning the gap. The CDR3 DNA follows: TGTGCCAGCAGTTTGGCACCAGAGAACCCGCCTAGTGAAAAACTGTTTTTT. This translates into CASSLAPENPPSEKLFF.

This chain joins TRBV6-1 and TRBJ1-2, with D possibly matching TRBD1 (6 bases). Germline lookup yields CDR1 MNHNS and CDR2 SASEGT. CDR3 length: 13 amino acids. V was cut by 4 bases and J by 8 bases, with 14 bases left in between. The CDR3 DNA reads TGTGCCAGCAGTGTCACAGGGCTGGACGGCTACACCTTC. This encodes CASSVTGLDGYTF.

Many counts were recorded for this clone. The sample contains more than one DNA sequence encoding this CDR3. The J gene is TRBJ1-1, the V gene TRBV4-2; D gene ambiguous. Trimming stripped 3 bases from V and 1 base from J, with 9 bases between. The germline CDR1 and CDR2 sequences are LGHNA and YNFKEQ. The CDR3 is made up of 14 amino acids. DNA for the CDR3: TGTGCCAGCAGCCACAGTGGAGAGAACACTGAAGCTTTCTTT. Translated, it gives CASSHSGENTEAFF.

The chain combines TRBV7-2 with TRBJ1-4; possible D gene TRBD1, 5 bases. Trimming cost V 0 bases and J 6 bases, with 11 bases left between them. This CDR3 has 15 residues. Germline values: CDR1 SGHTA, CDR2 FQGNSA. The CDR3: CASSLAGQGYEKLFF. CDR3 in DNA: TGTGCCAGCAGCTTAGCAGGGCAGGGCTATGAAAAACTGTTTTTT.

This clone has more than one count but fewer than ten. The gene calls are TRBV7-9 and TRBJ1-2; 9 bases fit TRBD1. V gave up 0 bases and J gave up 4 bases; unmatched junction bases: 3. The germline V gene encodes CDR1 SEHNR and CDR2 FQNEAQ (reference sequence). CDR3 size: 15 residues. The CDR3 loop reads CASSLAGTGPYGYTF. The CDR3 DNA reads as TGTGCCAGCAGCTTAGCAGGGACAGGGCCCTATGGCTACACCTTC.

As DNA, the CDR3 is TGTGCCAGCAGTCCACCGGGACAGACACCCGGCGGCTACACCTTC. This encodes CASSPPGQTPGGYTF. The chain recombines TRBV5-5 with TRBJ1-2; 7 positions match TRBD1. This CDR3 has 15 amino acids. V lost 5 bases, J lost 8 bases, and 15 bases stayed unmatched. Germline lookup yields CDR1 SGHKS and CDR2 YYEKEE (reference sequence).

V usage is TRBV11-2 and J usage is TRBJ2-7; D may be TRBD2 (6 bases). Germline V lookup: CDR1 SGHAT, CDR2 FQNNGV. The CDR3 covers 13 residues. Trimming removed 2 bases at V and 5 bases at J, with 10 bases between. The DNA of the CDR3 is TGTGCCAGCAGCTTAACCGGGAGTAACGAGCAGTACTTC. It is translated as CASSLTGSNEQYF.

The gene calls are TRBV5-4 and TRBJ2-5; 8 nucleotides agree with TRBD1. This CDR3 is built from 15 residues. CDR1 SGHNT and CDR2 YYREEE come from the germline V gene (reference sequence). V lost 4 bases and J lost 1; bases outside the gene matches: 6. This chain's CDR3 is CASSLDRGRQETQYF. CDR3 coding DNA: TGTGCCAGCAGCCTTGACAGGGGCCGCCAAGAGACCCAGTACTTC.

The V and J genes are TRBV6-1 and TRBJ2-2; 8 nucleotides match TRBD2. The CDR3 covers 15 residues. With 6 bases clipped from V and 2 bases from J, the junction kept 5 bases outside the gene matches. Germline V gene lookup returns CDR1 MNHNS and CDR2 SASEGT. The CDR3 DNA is TGTGCCAGCAGGTTAGCGGGACCCAACACCGGGGAGCTGTTTTTT. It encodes CASRLAGPNTGELFF.

The CDR3 bases are TGTGCCAGCAACACCAAGAGGGGGGCGAACACCGGGGAGCTGTTTTTT. Translation: CASNTKRGANTGELFF. The V gene is TRBV7-9, the J gene TRBJ2-2; D is tentatively TRBD1 or TRBD2 (6 bases each). The CDR3 spans 16 residues. The germline V gene encodes CDR1 SEHNR and CDR2 FQNEAQ (reference sequence). V shed 7 bases and J shed 0 bases, with 15 bases lying between them.

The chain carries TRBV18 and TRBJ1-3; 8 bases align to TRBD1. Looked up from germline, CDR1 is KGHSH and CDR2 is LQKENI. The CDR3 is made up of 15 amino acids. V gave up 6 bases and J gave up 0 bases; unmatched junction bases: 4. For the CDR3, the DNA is TGTGCCAGCTCGCAGGGACAGGACTCTGGAAACACCATATATTTT. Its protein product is CASSQGQDSGNTIYF.

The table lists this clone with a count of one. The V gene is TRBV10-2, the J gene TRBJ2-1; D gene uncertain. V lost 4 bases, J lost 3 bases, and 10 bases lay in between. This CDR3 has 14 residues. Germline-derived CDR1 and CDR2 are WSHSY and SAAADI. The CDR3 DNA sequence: TGCGCCAGCAGTGTGGCCCTGCGCTACAATGAGCAGTTCTTC. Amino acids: CASSVALRYNEQFF.